These 18 T cell receptor beta chains share one sample of origin, sequenced in a study of Tregs in tolerant kidney transplant recipients. The repertoire was sequenced with immunoSEQ multiplex PCR; TCRdb's copy has only in-frame clones and lacks some. The repertoire table contains about 48,000 clones. The material sequenced was CD4+ T cells from blood, taken before the transplant. The receptors come from a human donor who received a combined kidney and bone marrow transplant.

In the case of this clone: The read terminates 3 residues before the CDR3 end, so the remaining end is supplied by the germline J gene. The genes are TRBV19 and TRBJ1-2; 9 nucleotides align to TRBD1. This CDR3 region has 16 residues. Germline CDR1 reads LNHDA; CDR2 reads SQIVND (reference sequence). V dropped 7 bases and J dropped 4; count of bases not matched to a gene: 13. Partial CDR3 DNA: TGTGCCAGTACCCCCCATAAGGACAGGGGATTCTATGGC. Protein product: CASTPHKDRGFYG. The CDR3 as a whole reads CASTPHKDRGFYGYTF.

On this clone itself: Coverage ceases 3 residues before the CDR3 finishes, and the germline J gene fills in the end. The chain is built from TRBV19 and TRBJ2-5; possible D gene TRBD2, 5 bases. The germline V gene has CDR1 LNHDA and CDR2 SQIVND (reference sequence). The CDR3 extends over 13 amino acids. V was cut by 9 bases and J by 0 bases, with 11 bases left in between. The CDR3 is CASSQRDQETQYF. The sequenced part of the CDR3 DNA is TGTGCCAGCAGCCAGAGGGACCAAGAGACC.

Concerning this clone: The sequenced fragment ends 3 residues before the CDR3 boundary, so the rest is inferred from the germline J gene. The rearrangement uses TRBV7-6 and TRBJ2-3; the match to TRBD1 covers 7 bases. CDR1 and CDR2 from the germline V gene are SGHVS and FNYEAQ. This CDR3 is 16 amino acids long. Trimming removed 1 base from V and 3 bases from J; junction bases left unmatched: 7. The CDR3 here is CASSLGTGSETDTQYF. The CDR3 bases that were read are TGTGCCAGCAGCTTAGGGACAGGCTCAGAGACAGATACG.

Note on this clone: The read is 3 residues too short to cover the CDR3 end, so that end is filled in from the germline J gene. The rearrangement links TRBV7-2 to TRBJ1-1, with 9 bases matching TRBD1. The CDR3 consists of 14 residues. V lost 5 bases and J lost 3; bases outside the gene matches: 4. Germline assignment: CDR1 SGHTA and CDR2 FQGNSA. The CDR3: CASSPDRGDTEAFF. Partial CDR3 DNA: TGTGCCAGCAGCCCGGACAGGGGAGACACTGAA.

Details on this clone: The read ends 3 residues before the CDR3 terminus; that terminus is restored from the germline J gene. The chain employs TRBV18 and TRBJ1-2, with D tentatively TRBD1 (5 bases). Germline CDR1 KGHSH, CDR2 LQKENI. V was cut by 10 bases and J by 6 bases, with 21 bases left in between. This CDR3 comprises 14 residues. The DNA read from the CDR3 is TGTGCCACCAGCCACGGGCCTGGAGGGGATGGC. Protein product: CATSHGPGGDG. The complete CDR3 reads CATSHGPGGDGYTF.

As concerns this clone: The read terminates 3 residues ahead of where the CDR3 ends, so the germline J gene completes it. J is TRBJ2-7 and V is TRBV11-1, with 9 bases that match TRBD1. The V and J ends lost 8 bases and 1 base, in that order; junction bases with no gene match: 9. The CDR3 has 15 amino acids. Looked up from germline, CDR1 is SGHAT and CDR2 is FQDESV (reference sequence). The CDR3 loop is CASGGGGTGSYEQYF. CDR3 DNA (partial): TGTGCCAGCGGAGGTGGGGGGACAGGGTCCTACGAG.

In regard to this clone: The DNA ends 3 residues before the CDR3 does, and the rest of the CDR3 is filled in from the germline J gene. The J gene is TRBJ1-1, the V gene TRBV18; no clear D. The V end was cut by 8 bases, the J end by 0 bases, with 10 bases between. CDR1 and CDR2 from the germline V gene are KGHSH and LQKENI. The CDR3 totals 13 residues. The sequenced CDR3 bases are TGTGCCAGCGAGGCAGTGATGAACACTGAA. Residues: CASEAVMNTE. From start to end, the CDR3 is CASEAVMNTEAFF.

Comments on this clone: The observed sequence ends 3 residues before the CDR3 terminus, with the missing tail filled in from the germline J gene. This chain joins TRBV7-2 and TRBJ1-1; D remains ambiguous. V shed 2 bases and J shed 1 base, with 8 bases lying between them. Germline V CDR1 and CDR2: SGHTA, FQGNSA. The CDR3 has 14 amino acids. The DNA read from the CDR3 is TGTGCCAGCAGCTTATACAGACCGAACACTGAA. Translated: CASSLYRPNTE. The complete CDR3 protein is CASSLYRPNTEAFF.

A remark on this clone: Read coverage stops 3 residues before the CDR3 terminus; the germline J gene supplies the remainder. The chain carries TRBV5-1 and TRBJ1-3, with no clear D. Germline CDR1 and CDR2: SGHRS and YFSETQ. Trimming cost V 1 base and J 2 bases, with 7 bases left between them. This CDR3 comprises 14 residues. The CDR3 DNA, read in part, is TGCGCCAGCAGCTTGCAGGATACTGGAAACACC. Amino acid sequence: CASSLQDTGNT. The CDR3 reads in full as CASSLQDTGNTIYF.

As for this clone: The CDR3 goes on 3 residues after the read ends, and that part is filled in from the germline J gene. The rearrangement uses TRBV7-8 and TRBJ2-3; D might be TRBD1 or TRBD2, each matching 7 bases. The ends were cut back, 0 bases at V and 6 bases at J, with 16 bases in the middle. Germline loops: CDR1 SGHVS, CDR2 FQNEAQ. The CDR3 loop spans 16 amino acids. CDR3 sequence reads: CASSLARGGGADTQYF. The sequenced part of the CDR3 DNA is TGTGCCAGCAGCTTAGCGCGGGGAGGGGGCGCTGATACG. The variable domain in full, with the rest retrieved from reference TRBV7-8 and TRBJ2-3, is GAGVSQSPRYKVAKRGQDVALRCDPISGHVSLFWYQQALGQGPEFLTYFQNEAQLDKSGLPSDRFFAERPEGSVSTLKIQRTQQEDSAVYLCASSLARGGGADTQYFGPGTRLTVL.

With regard to this clone: The read ends 3 residues before the CDR3 terminus; that terminus is restored from the germline J gene. The chain joins TRBV19 to TRBJ1-2, with TRBD1 matching 8 bases. This CDR3 is built from 15 residues. Germline values: CDR1 LNHDA, CDR2 SQIVND (reference sequence). V shed 5 bases, J shed 5 bases, and the junction held 10 bases outside the gene matches. The sequenced CDR3 bases are TGTGCCAGTAGTCGGGGACAGGTGACCATTTATGGC. Translated: CASSRGQVTIYG. The complete CDR3 sequence is CASSRGQVTIYGYTF.

The CDR3 is CSVGDSRRGYTF. The covered CDR3 bases are TGCAGCGTGGGGGACAGCCGTCGCGGC. The chain recombines TRBV29-1 with TRBJ1-2; 7 bases align to TRBD1. The observed sequence ends 3 residues before the CDR3 terminus, with the missing tail filled in from the germline J gene. Germline CDR1 SQVTM, CDR2 ANQGSEA. This CDR3 has 12 amino acids.

The CDR3 bases that were read are TGTGCCAGTACTAAAAAGTGGAGACAGTCCAGCTCTGGAAACACC. The encoded protein is CASTKKWRQSSSGNT. The full CDR3 reads CASTKKWRQSSSGNTIYF. The rearrangement links TRBV19 to TRBJ1-3; TRBD1 might be the D (5 bases). The read ends 3 residues shy of where the CDR3 ends; the end is completed using the germline J gene. The CDR3 is made up of 18 amino acids. V was trimmed by 7 bases and J by 0 bases, leaving 22 bases between them. Germline V lookup: CDR1 LNHDA, CDR2 SQIVND (reference sequence).

Notes on this clone: Read data end 3 residues before the CDR3 end; the end is taken from the germline J gene. This sequence joins TRBV5-1 and TRBJ2-2; no firm D call. Per the germline V gene, CDR1 is SGHRS and CDR2 is YFSETQ. The V gene lost 5 bases and the J gene lost 8 bases, with 10 bases spanning the gap. The CDR3 is 12 residues long. The CDR3 sequence is CASSFSPGELFF. CDR3 bases read: TGCGCCAGCAGTTTCAGTCCGGGGGAG. Variable domain in full (rest from reference TRBV5-1 and TRBJ2-2): KAGVTQTPRYLIKTRGQQVTLSCSPISGHRSVSWYQQTPGQGLQFLFEYFSETQRNKGNFPGRFSGRQFSNSRSEMNVSTLELGDSALYLCASSFSPGELFFGEGSRLTVL.

Worth noting for this clone: Read data end 3 residues before the CDR3 end; the end is taken from the germline J gene. The rearrangement joins TRBV6-2 or TRBV6-3 to TRBJ2-7; TRBD2 agrees at 7 bases. CDR3 size: 14 residues. Trimming cost V 4 bases and J 3 bases; bases outside gene matches: 6. The germline CDR1 and CDR2 sequences are MNHEY and SVGEGT. CDR3 bases read: TGTGCCAGCAGTTCCACGGGGGGTCTCTACGAG. Translation: CASSSTGGLYE. The CDR3, in full, reads CASSSTGGLYEQYF.

A remark on this clone: The read ends 3 residues before the CDR3 terminus; that terminus is restored from the germline J gene. This chain joins TRBV20-1 and TRBJ2-3; 8 bases line up with TRBD2. CDR1 is DFQATT, CDR2 SNEGSKA, per germline (reference sequence). The CDR3 covers 12 residues. The CDR3 region is CSGRGSTDTQYF. The sequenced CDR3 bases are TGCAGCGGGAGGGGGAGCACAGATACG.

The CDR3 loop is CASNRGGPDTQYF. Incomplete CDR3 DNA: TGTGCCAGTAACCGCGGGGGCCCAGATACG. The chain carries TRBV19 and TRBJ2-3, with D possibly matching TRBD2 (7 bases). The CDR3 end lies 3 residues beyond the end of the read and is filled in from the germline J gene. This CDR3 region has 13 residues. Between the trimmed V and J ends, which lost 7 bases and 4 bases, there was a span of 12 bases. The germline gives CDR1 LNHDA, CDR2 SQIVND (reference sequence).

A word on this clone: The read ends 3 residues before the CDR3 terminus; that terminus is restored from the germline J gene. The gene calls are TRBV7-8 and TRBJ2-5; TRBD2 agrees at 9 bases. The CDR3 sequence is 17 residues long. Germline CDR1 and CDR2: SGHVS and FQNEAQ. J lost 5 bases, V lost 1 base, and 11 bases had no gene match. CDR3 bases read: TGTGCCAGCAGCTTAGGGGCTAGCGGGGCGCCGCTGGAGACC. This sequence encodes CASSLGASGAPLET. The complete CDR3 protein is CASSLGASGAPLETQYF.